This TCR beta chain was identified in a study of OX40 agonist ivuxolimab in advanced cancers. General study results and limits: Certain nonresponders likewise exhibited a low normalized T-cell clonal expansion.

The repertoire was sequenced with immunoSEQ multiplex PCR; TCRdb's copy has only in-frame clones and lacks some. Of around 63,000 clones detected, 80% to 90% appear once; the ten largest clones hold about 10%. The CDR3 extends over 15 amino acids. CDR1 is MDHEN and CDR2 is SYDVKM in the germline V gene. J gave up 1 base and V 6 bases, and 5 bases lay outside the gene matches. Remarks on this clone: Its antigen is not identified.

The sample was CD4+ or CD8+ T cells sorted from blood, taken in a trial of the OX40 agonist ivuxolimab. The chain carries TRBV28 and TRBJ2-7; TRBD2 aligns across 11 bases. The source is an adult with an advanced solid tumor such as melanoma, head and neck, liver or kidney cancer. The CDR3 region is CASSRLAGLSYEQYF. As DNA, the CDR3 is TGTGCCAGCAGCCGACTAGCGGGACTATCCTACGAGCAGTACTTC.